Listed here are 22 T cell receptor beta chains from one sample, sequenced in a study of blood T cell repertoires in COVID-19. Clones were sequenced by immunoSEQ multiplex PCR, and TCRdb holds only the in-frame ones, with some missing. This table has approximately 120,000 clones, 85% to 90% appearing once. Sequences were obtained from peripheral blood. Receptor source: a human donor in a cohort sampled during active COVID-19.

The chain recombines TRBV24-1 with TRBJ1-3; D is uncertain. Trimming stripped 5 bases from V and 1 base from J, with 11 bases between. The germline V gene has CDR1 KGHDR and CDR2 SFDVKD. This CDR3 is built from 15 residues. CDR3 amino acids: CATSGSQSSGNTIYF. The CDR3 region has the DNA TGTGCCACCAGTGGCTCACAGTCTTCTGGAAACACCATATATTTT.

This clone has a single count. The V gene is TRBV18, the J gene TRBJ2-4, with no clear D. The CDR3 is 13 residues long. Germline CDR1 is KGHSH and CDR2 is LQKENI. Trimming stripped 6 bases from V and 5 bases from J, with 11 bases between. CDR3 DNA sequence: TGTGCCAGCTCCACTAATCAGCAAAACATTCAGTACTTC. Its protein product is CASSTNQQNIQYF.

The chain joins TRBV28 to TRBJ2-1, with D tentatively TRBD2 (6 bases). The CDR3 runs to 15 residues. Per the germline V gene, CDR1 is MDHEN and CDR2 is SYDVKM. The V and J ends lost 7 bases and 4 bases respectively, with 17 bases between them. The CDR3 loop is CASITGGVGYNEQFF. Here the CDR3 DNA reads TGTGCCAGCATAACCGGGGGAGTGGGATACAATGAGCAGTTCTTC.

The V and J genes are TRBV10-3 and TRBJ1-1, with TRBD1 as a possible D gene (5 bases). Germline V gene data show CDR1 as ENHRY and CDR2 as SYGVKD. Trimming took 5 bases from V and 6 from J, leaving 16 bases between them. The CDR3 has 14 residues. Here the CDR3 DNA reads TGTGCCATCAGTTCTGCGGGGGAGAGGGCTGAAGCTTTCTTT. Translating it yields CAISSAGERAEAFF.

This sequence joins TRBV28 and TRBJ2-7; D call uncertain. CDR1 is MDHEN, CDR2 SYDVKM, per germline. The CDR3 is 15 residues long. V was shortened by 3 bases and J by 2 bases, with 14 bases between the two germline ends. The chain's CDR3 is CASSFGTIRPYEQYF. In DNA form, the CDR3 reads TGTGCCAGCAGTTTTGGCACTATCCGTCCCTACGAGCAGTACTTC.

The chain links TRBV10-3 to TRBJ2-7; 10 nucleotides line up with TRBD1. Trimming at V came to 6 bases and at J to 3 bases, leaving 5 bases not matched to a gene. Germline V gene data show CDR1 as ENHRY and CDR2 as SYGVKD. The CDR3 totals 14 residues. CDR3 residues: CAIRPGTGVYEQYF. The CDR3 DNA follows: TGTGCCATCAGACCCGGGACAGGGGTCTACGAGCAGTACTTC.

The chain recombines TRBV4-2 with TRBJ2-4; tentative D call: TRBD2 (5 bases). Per the germline V gene, CDR1 is LGHNA and CDR2 is YNFKEQ. This CDR3 region has 15 residues. Trimming cost V 5 bases and J 4 bases, with 15 bases left between them. The CDR3 DNA follows: TGTGCCAGCAGCAAGGAGCGGACCTTGAAAAACATTCAGTACTTC. It specifies CASSKERTLKNIQYF.

This clone was recorded a few times. This chain connects TRBV7-9 to TRBJ2-2; perhaps TRBD1 as D (5 bases). CDR1 and CDR2 from the germline V gene are SEHNR and FQNEAQ (reference sequence). The CDR3 has 13 amino acids. Trimming took 1 base from V and 11 from J, leaving 11 bases between them. The CDR3 sequence: CASSLEAGKELFF. Written as DNA, the CDR3 is TGTGCCAGCAGCTTAGAGGCAGGGAAAGAGCTGTTTTTT.

The chain uses TRBV7-9 and TRBJ1-4, with a weak D call TRBD1 (6 bases). The CDR3 has 16 amino acids. CDR1 is SEHNR, CDR2 FQNEAQ, per germline (reference sequence). V was cut by 4 bases and J by 3 bases, with 15 bases left in between. CDR3 bases: TGTGCCAGCAGCTGGGGGCAGGGCGGACCTAATGAAAAACTGTTTTTT. Protein sequence: CASSWGQGGPNEKLFF.

The chain links TRBV3-1 (or the pseudogene TRBV3-2) to TRBJ1-1, with 7 bases fitting TRBD1. Germline CDR1 reads LGHDT; CDR2 reads YNNKEL (reference sequence). The CDR3 contains 13 residues. Germline trimming cut 6 bases from V and 5 bases from J; bases unmatched to any gene: 6. This CDR3 reads CASRHLRGTEAFF. The CDR3 nucleotides read TGTGCCAGCAGGCACCTCAGGGGGACTGAAGCTTTCTTT.

The chain combines TRBV7-2 with TRBJ2-5, with TRBD1 as a possible D gene (6 bases). Trimming cost V 5 bases and J 0 bases, with 16 bases left between them. This CDR3 spans 16 amino acids. The V gene's germline CDR1 is SGHTA and CDR2 FQGNSA. The CDR3 loop reads CASSPRQDLYQETQYF. DNA for the CDR3: TGTGCCAGCAGCCCCCGACAGGACCTGTACCAAGAGACCCAGTACTTC.

The V call is TRBV11-2, the J call TRBJ2-1; maybe TRBD1 (6 bases). CDR1 is SGHAT, CDR2 FQNNGV, per germline. V lost 4 bases and J 4 bases, leaving 17 bases between the germline ends. This CDR3 comprises 16 residues. The CDR3 loop is CASSSPTGTMYNEQFF. In DNA, the CDR3 is TGTGCCAGCAGCTCCCCTACCGGGACAATGTACAATGAGCAGTTCTTC.

V usage is TRBV5-6 and J usage is TRBJ2-1, with D perhaps TRBD1 (5 bases). In germline, CDR1 is SGHDT, CDR2 YYEEEE. This CDR3 has 15 residues. The V gene lost 1 base and the J gene lost 1 base, with 9 bases spanning the gap. For the CDR3, the DNA is TGTGCCAGCAGCTTGTTTGACAGTTCCTACAATGAGCAGTTCTTC. The encoded protein is CASSLFDSSYNEQFF.

The rearrangement joins TRBV6-5 to TRBJ2-7, with 7 bases aligning to TRBD1. Germline V CDR1 and CDR2: MNHEY, SVGAGI. The CDR3 consists of 14 residues. J gave up 3 bases and V 7 bases, and 9 bases lay outside the gene matches. The chain's CDR3 is CASTQDRAHYEQYF. The CDR3 DNA follows: TGTGCCAGCACCCAAGACAGGGCCCACTACGAGCAGTACTTC.

V usage is TRBV28 and J usage is TRBJ1-5, with D hard to call. This CDR3 has 15 residues. CDR1 is MDHEN and CDR2 is SYDVKM in the germline V gene. V lost 4 bases, J lost 0 bases, and 10 bases lay in between. The CDR3 is CASSSAHYSNQPQHF. Written as DNA, the CDR3 is TGTGCCAGCAGTTCCGCACATTATAGCAATCAGCCCCAGCATTTT.

V gene TRBV3-1 (or the pseudogene TRBV3-2) combines with J gene TRBJ2-5; tentative D call: TRBD2 (5 bases). V was pared by 4 bases and J by 5 bases, with 14 bases between. The CDR3 is 14 residues long. CDR1 is LGHDT and CDR2 is YNNKEL in the germline V gene (reference sequence). The CDR3 sequence: CASSRTQRRETQYF. The CDR3 nucleotides are TGTGCCAGCAGCCGTACCCAGCGGCGGGAGACCCAGTACTTC.

The chain combines TRBV21-1 with TRBJ1-5; the tabulated D call, TRBD1, remains unverified against the DNA. TRBV21-1 is a pseudogene. CDR3 length: 17 amino acids. This CDR3 is CASSKVIQGPSNQPQHF. The CDR3 bases are TGTGCCAGCAGCAAAGTGATACAGGGACCGAGCAATCAGCCCCAGCATTTT.

The J gene is TRBJ2-7, the V gene TRBV19, with TRBD1 matching over 9 bases. CDR1 LNHDA and CDR2 SQIVND come from the germline V gene (reference sequence). V trimming: 1 base; J trimming: 5 bases; junction bases outside the gene matches: 6. The CDR3 is 15 amino acids. This chain's CDR3 is CASSIATGGTDEQYF. CDR3 coding DNA: TGTGCCAGTAGTATAGCGACAGGGGGGACGGACGAGCAGTACTTC.

With regard to this clone: One end of the junction does not line up with germline, which may come from a read error. The DNA for the CDR3 is TGTGCTAGCAGCTTAGGAGTCCATTGGGGGGGGGCCGATCAGACCCAGTACTTC. Its protein product is CASSLGVHWGGADQTQYF. This chain links TRBV7-7 with TRBJ2-5; D might be TRBD2 (7 bases). Per the germline V gene, CDR1 is SSHAT and CDR2 is FNYEAQ (reference sequence). The length of the CDR3 is 18 residues.

This chain links TRBV14 with TRBJ2-7; 10 nucleotides agree with TRBD2. The CDR3 runs 17 residues. Germline CDR1 reads SGHDN; CDR2 reads FVKESK. The trim removed 2 bases at V and 1 base at J, leaving 8 bases unmatched. The CDR3 loop reads CASSQRGWTSGSYEQYF. CDR3 nucleotide sequence: TGTGCCAGCAGCCAACGCGGGTGGACTAGCGGATCCTACGAGCAGTACTTC.

CDR3 residues: CSVGTGTGNTGELFF. CDR3 bases: TGCAGCGTTGGAACCGGGACAGGGAACACCGGGGAGCTGTTTTTT. The rearrangement links TRBV29-1 to TRBJ2-2; TRBD1 matches at 8 bases. The CDR3 is 15 residues long. From germline, CDR1 is SQVTM and CDR2 ANQGSEA. The junction had 5 bases not matched to a gene; V was cut back by 4 bases and J by 1 base.

The rearrangement uses TRBV28 and TRBJ2-3; 11 bases line up with TRBD2. J gave up 7 bases and V 5 bases, and 8 bases lay outside the gene matches. Germline V gives CDR1 MDHEN, CDR2 SYDVKM. The CDR3 spans 15 residues. The CDR3 loop reads CASSLTSGSKNTQYF. DNA for the CDR3: TGTGCCAGCAGTCTAACTAGCGGGAGTAAAAATACGCAGTATTTT.